Here is one T cell receptor (beta chain) with its context. The data were taken from a study of chemoradiotherapy in HPV16-positive cancers. In germline, CDR1 is SEHNR, CDR2 FQNEAQ (reference sequence). The CDR3 is 15 residues long. V gave up 6 bases and J gave up 1 base; unmatched junction bases: 5. Profiled with immunoSEQ multiplex PCR; TCRdb holds only in-frame clones, not every one. The sample lists 15,000 to 20,000 clones, around three quarters occurring once. The chain joins TRBV7-9 to TRBJ2-2; TRBD1 agrees at 7 bases. The TCR comes from a human donor with HPV-associated anogenital cancer. The specimen comprised tumor tissue, sampled from a patient who underwent chemoradiotherapy. CDR3 bases: TGTGCCAGCAGGCACAGGGGAAAGAACACCGGGGAGCTGTTTTTT. Its translation: CASRHRGKNTGELFF.